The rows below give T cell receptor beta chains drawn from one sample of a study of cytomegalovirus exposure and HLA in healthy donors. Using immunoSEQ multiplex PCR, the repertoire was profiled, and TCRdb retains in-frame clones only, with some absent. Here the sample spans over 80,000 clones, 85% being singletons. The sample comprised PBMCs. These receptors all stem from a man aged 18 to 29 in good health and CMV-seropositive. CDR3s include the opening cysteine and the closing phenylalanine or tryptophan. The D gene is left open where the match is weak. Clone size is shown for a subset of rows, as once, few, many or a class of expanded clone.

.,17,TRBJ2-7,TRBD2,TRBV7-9,CASSLVRGLAGSSEQYF,TGTGCCAGCAGCTTAGTCAGAGGACTAGCGGGAAGCTCCGAGCAGTACTTC
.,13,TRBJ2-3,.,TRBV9,CASSVFRADTQYF,TGTGCCAGCAGCGTATTTCGCGCAGATACGCAGTATTTT
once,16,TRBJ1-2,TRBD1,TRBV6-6,CASSYGLQGANYGYTF,TGTGCCAGCAGTTACGGGTTACAGGGGGCGAACTATGGCTACACCTTC
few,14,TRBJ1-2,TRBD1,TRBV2,CASSRTGADYGYTF,TGTGCCAGCAGTAGGACAGGGGCAGACTATGGCTACACCTTC
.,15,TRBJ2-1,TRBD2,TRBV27,CASSSGTSGPNEQFF,TGTGCCAGCAGCTCCGGGACTAGCGGACCCAATGAGCAGTTCTTC
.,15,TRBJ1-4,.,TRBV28,CASGGDGSMREKLFF,TGTGCCAGCGGGGGGGACGGGTCGATGCGGGAAAAACTGTTTTTT
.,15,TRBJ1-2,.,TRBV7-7,CATLVGAITNYGYTF,TGTGCCACCCTTGTAGGGGCTATTACTAACTATGGCTACACCTTC
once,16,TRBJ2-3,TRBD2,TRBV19,CASSTSGRAKSDTQYF,TGTGCCAGTAGTACCAGCGGGAGGGCTAAATCAGATACGCAGTATTTT
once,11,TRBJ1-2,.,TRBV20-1,CSARDTGGYTF,TGCAGTGCTCGGGACACGGGCGGCTACACCTTC
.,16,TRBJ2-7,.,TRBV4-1,CASSQELDRFSYEQYF,TGCGCCAGCAGCCAAGAACTTGACAGGTTCTCCTACGAGCAGTACTTC
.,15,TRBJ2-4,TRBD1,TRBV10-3,CAISDPGQGANIQYF,TGTGCCATCAGTGACCCAGGACAGGGGGCTAACATTCAGTACTTC
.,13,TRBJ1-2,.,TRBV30,CAWGDAANYGYTF,TGTGCCTGGGGAGACGCAGCTAACTATGGCTACACCTTC
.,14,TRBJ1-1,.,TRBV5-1,CASSPSTGNTEAFF,TGCGCCAGCAGCCCTTCCACAGGGAACACTGAAGCTTTCTTT
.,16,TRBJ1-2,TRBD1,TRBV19,CASSTPNRGLDYGYTF,TGTGCCAGTAGTACCCCGAACAGGGGGCTCGACTATGGCTACACCTTC
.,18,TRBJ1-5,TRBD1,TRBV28,CASSQGQGVPWGNQPQHF,TGTGCCAGCAGTCAGGGACAGGGGGTCCCTTGGGGCAATCAGCCCCAGCATTTT
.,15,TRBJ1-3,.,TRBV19,CASTLQDATGNTIYF,TGTGCCAGTACCCTACAGGACGCAACTGGAAACACCATATATTTT
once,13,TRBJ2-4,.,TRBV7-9,CASRPPDRNIQYF,TGTGCCAGCAGACCCCCCGACAGAAACATTCAGTACTTC
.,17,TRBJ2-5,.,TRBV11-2,CASSSPPARLYQETQYF,TGTGCCAGCAGCTCCCCGCCCGCGAGGTTGTACCAAGAGACCCAGTACTTC
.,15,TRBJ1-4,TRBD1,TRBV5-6,CASSATGGNDEKLFF,TGTGCCAGCAGCGCGACAGGGGGCAATGATGAAAAACTGTTTTTT
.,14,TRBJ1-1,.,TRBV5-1,CASSFVTGNTEAFF,TGCGCCAGCAGCTTCGTTACAGGGAACACTGAAGCTTTCTTT
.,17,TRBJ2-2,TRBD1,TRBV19,CASSTASGQANTGELFF,TGTGCCAGTAGTACGGCGTCGGGACAGGCGAACACCGGGGAGCTGTTTTTT
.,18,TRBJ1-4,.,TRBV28,CASRDRLRPLGGYEKLFF,TGTGCCAGCAGAGACCGTCTGCGACCCCTCGGGGGTTATGAAAAACTGTTTTTT
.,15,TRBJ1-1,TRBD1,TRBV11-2,CASSSRGQGSAEAFF,TGTGCCAGCAGCTCCCGAGGACAGGGAAGCGCTGAAGCTTTCTTT
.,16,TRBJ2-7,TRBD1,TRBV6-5,CASSYSPGTGFYEQYF,TGTGCCAGCAGTTACTCCCCAGGGACAGGGTTCTACGAGCAGTACTTC
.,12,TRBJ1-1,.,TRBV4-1,CASSPDKTEAFF,TGCGCCAGCAGCCCCGACAAAACTGAAGCTTTCTTT
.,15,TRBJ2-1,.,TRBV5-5,CASSYSTHSYNEQFF,TGTGCCAGCAGCTACTCGACTCACTCCTACAATGAGCAGTTCTTC
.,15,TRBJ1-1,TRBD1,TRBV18,CASSPRTGVNTEAFF,TGTGCCAGCTCACCGCGGACAGGGGTGAACACTGAAGCTTTCTTT
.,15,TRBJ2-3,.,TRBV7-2,CASSLMGLSTDTQYF,TGTGCCAGCAGCTTAATGGGCTTAAGCACAGATACGCAGTATTTT
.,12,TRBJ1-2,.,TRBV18,CASSHRDSGYTF,TGTGCCAGCTCACACCGGGACTCCGGCTACACCTTC
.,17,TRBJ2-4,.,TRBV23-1,CASSQSKPGLAKNIQYF,TGCGCCAGCAGTCAATCCAAACCAGGACTAGCCAAAAACATTCAGTACTTC
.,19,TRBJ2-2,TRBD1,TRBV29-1,CSVVVDRGKDREATGELFF,TGCAGCGTTGTAGTCGACAGGGGTAAGGACAGGGAGGCGACCGGGGAGCTGTTTTTT
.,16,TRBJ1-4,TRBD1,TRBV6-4,CASSKTGTGGVEKLFF,TGTGCCAGCAGCAAGACCGGGACAGGGGGGGTTGAAAAACTGTTTTTT
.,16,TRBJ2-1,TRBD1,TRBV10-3,CAISEGQGGLFDEQFF,TGTGCCATCAGTGAAGGACAGGGGGGGTTGTTCGATGAGCAGTTCTTC
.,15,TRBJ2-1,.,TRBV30,CAWSVGREAYNEQFF,TGTGCCTGGAGTGTGGGAAGGGAGGCCTACAATGAGCAGTTCTTC
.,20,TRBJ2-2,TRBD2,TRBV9,CASSVEPPEREGSVTGELFF,TGTGCCAGCAGCGTAGAACCTCCCGAGCGGGAGGGATCGGTCACCGGGGAGCTGTTTTTT
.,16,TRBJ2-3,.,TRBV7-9,CASSPTSGYRTDTQYF,TGTGCCAGCAGCCCCACATCGGGGTACCGCACAGATACGCAGTATTTT
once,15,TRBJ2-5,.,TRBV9,CASSVGLQGGETQYF,TGTGCCAGCAGCGTAGGATTACAGGGTGGAGAGACCCAGTACTTC
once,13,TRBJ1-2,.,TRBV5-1,CASRLQRNYGYTF,TGCGCCAGCAGACTTCAGCGGAACTATGGCTACACCTTC
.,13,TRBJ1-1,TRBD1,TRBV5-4,CASSSDRATEAFF,TGTGCCAGCAGCTCGGACAGGGCCACTGAAGCTTTCTTT
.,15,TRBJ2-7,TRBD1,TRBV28,CASSFTGDLTYEQYF,TGTGCCAGCAGTTTCACAGGGGACCTAACCTACGAGCAGTACTTC
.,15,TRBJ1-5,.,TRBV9,CASSADGLGNQPQHF,TGTGCCAGCAGCGCCGACGGACTGGGCAATCAGCCCCAGCATTTT
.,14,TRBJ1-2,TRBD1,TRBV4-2,CASSRTGDLYGYTF,TGTGCCAGCTCACGGACAGGCGACCTCTATGGCTACACCTTC
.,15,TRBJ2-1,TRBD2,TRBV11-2,CASSLGLAMSNEQFF,TGTGCCAGCAGCTTAGGACTAGCAATGAGCAATGAGCAGTTCTTC
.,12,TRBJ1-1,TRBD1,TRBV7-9,CASSRTGNEAFF,TGTGCCAGCAGCCGGACAGGGAATGAAGCTTTCTTT
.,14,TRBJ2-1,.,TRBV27,CASSRRGYPNEQFF,TGTGCCAGCAGCCGCCGGGGGTACCCCAATGAGCAGTTCTTC
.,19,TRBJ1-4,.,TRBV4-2,CASSQDRGDKAWTNEKLFF,TGTGCCAGCAGCCAAGATCGGGGGGACAAGGCTTGGACTAATGAAAAACTGTTTTTT
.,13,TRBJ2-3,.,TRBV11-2,CASSLGATDTQYF,TGTGCCAGCAGCTTAGGGGCGACAGATACGCAGTATTTT
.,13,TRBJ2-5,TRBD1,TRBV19,CASRQTGLETQYF,TGTGCCAGTAGGCAGACAGGGTTGGAGACCCAGTACTTC
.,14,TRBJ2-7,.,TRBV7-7,CASSEWGDLYEQYF,TGTGCCAGCAGTGAGTGGGGGGACCTCTACGAGCAGTACTTC
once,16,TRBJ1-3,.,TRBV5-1,CASSLVGSLSGNTIYF,TGCGCCAGCAGCTTGGTCGGGTCCTTATCTGGAAACACCATATATTTT
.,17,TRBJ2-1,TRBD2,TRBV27,CASIGAPPSGRDNEQFF,TGTGCCAGCATCGGGGCCCCCCCTAGCGGGAGGGACAATGAGCAGTTCTTC
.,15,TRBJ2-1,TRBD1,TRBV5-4,CASSPRDRGKGEQFF,TGTGCCAGCAGCCCCCGGGACAGGGGTAAAGGGGAGCAGTTCTTC
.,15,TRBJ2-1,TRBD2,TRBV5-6,CASSYGLAGTNEQFF,TGTGCCAGCAGCTACGGACTAGCGGGGACCAATGAGCAGTTCTTC
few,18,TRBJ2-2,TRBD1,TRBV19,CASSIGPSGQRYTGELFF,TGTGCCAGTAGTATAGGTCCCTCGGGACAGAGGTACACCGGGGAGCTGTTTTTT